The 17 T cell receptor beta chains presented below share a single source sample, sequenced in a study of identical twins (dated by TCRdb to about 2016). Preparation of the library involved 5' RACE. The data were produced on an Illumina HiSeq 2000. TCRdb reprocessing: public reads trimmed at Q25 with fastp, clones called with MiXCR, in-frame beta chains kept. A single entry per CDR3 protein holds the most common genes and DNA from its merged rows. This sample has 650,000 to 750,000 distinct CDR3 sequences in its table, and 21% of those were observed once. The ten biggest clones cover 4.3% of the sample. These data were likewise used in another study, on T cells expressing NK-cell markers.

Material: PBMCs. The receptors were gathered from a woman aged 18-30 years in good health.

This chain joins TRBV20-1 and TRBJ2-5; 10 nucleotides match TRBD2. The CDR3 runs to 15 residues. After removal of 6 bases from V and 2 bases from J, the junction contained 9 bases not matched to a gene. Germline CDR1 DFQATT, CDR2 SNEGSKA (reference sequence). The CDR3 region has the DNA TGCAGTGCAATAATCAGAGCGGGAGGGCAAGAGACCCAGTACTTC. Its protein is CSAIIRAGGQETQYF.

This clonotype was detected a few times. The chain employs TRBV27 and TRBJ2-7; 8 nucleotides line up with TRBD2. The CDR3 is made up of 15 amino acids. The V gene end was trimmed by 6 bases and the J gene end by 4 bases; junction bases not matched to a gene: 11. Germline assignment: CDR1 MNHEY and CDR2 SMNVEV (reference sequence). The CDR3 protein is CASSPGGVNIYEQYF. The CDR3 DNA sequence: TGTGCCAGCAGCCCCGGGGGGGTCAACATTTACGAGCAGTACTTC.

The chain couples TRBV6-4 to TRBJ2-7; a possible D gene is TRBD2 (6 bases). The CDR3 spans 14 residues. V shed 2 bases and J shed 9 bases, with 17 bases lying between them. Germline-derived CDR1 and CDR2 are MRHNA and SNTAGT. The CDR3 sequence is CASSDRGGPAGQYF. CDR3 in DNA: TGTGCCAGCAGTGACCGAGGTGGGCCAGCGGGGCAGTACTTC.

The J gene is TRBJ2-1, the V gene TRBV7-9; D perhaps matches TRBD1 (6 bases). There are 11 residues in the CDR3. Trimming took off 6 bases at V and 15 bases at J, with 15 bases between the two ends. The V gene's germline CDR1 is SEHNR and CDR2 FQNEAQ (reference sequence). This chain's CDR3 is CASSQHRVVFF. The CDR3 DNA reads TGTGCCAGCAGTCAACACAGGGTGGTGTTCTTC. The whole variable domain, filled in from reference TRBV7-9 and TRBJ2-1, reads DTGVSQNPRHKITKRGQNVTFRCDPISEHNRLYWYRQTLGQGPEFLTYFQNEAQLEKSRLLSDRFSAERPKGSFSTLEIQRTEQGDSAMYLCASSQHRVVFFGPGTRLTVL.

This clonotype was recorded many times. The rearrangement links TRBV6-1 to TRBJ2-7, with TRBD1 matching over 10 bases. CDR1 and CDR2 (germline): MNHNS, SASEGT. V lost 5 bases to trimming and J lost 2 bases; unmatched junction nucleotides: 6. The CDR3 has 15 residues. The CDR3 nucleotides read TGTGCCAGCAGTAGAGCCGGGACAGGGGCCTACGAGCAGTACTTC. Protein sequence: CASSRAGTGAYEQYF.

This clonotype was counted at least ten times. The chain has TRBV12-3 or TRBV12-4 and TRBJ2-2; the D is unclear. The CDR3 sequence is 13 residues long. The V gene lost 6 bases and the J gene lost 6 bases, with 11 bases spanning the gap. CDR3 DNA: TGTGCCAGCAGCCGAGAAGGCTCCGGGGAGCTGTTTTTT. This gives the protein CASSREGSGELFF.

The CDR3 nucleotides are TGCAGTGCTAGAGATATGGAGGGCGGTTTCCATGAGCAGTTCTTC. Translated: CSARDMEGGFHEQFF. This rearrangement joins TRBV20-1 to TRBJ2-1; a possible D gene is TRBD2 (6 bases). Trimming left V 0 bases short and J 8 bases short, with 17 bases between. CDR1 is DFQATT and CDR2 is SNEGSKA in the germline V gene (reference sequence). CDR3 size: 15 residues.

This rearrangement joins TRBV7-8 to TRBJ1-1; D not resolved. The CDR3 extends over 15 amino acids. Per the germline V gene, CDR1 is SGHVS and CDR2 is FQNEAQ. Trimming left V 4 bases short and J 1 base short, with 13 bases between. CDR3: CASSWGGSWNTEAFF. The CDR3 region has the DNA TGTGCCAGCAGCTGGGGAGGCAGTTGGAACACTGAAGCTTTCTTT.

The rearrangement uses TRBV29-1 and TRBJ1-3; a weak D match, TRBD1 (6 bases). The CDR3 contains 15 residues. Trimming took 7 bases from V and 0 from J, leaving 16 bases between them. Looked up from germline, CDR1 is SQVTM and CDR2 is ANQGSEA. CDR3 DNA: TGCAGCGCTGCGAGGACAGCCAGCTCTGGAAACACCATATATTTT. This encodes CSAARTASSGNTIYF. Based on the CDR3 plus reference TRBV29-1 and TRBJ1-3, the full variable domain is SAVISQKPSRDICQRGTSLTIQCQVDSQVTMMFWYRQQPGQSLTLIATANQGSEATYESGFVIDKFPISRPNLTFSTLTVSNMSPEDSSIYLCSAARTASSGNTIYFGEGSWLTVV.

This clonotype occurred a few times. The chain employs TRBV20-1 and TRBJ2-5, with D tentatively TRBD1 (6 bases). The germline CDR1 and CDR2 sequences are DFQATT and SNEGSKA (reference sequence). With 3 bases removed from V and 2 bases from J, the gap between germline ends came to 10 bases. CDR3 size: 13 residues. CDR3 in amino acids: CSASWTDQETQYF. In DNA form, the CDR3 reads TGCAGTGCTAGCTGGACAGATCAAGAGACCCAGTACTTC.

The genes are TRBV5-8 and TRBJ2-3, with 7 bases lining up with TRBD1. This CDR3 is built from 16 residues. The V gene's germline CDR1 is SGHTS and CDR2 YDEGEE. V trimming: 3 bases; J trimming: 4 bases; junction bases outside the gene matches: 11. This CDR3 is CASSYGTGQLADTQYF. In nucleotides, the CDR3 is TGTGCCAGCAGCTATGGTACGGGACAGCTAGCAGATACGCAGTATTTT.

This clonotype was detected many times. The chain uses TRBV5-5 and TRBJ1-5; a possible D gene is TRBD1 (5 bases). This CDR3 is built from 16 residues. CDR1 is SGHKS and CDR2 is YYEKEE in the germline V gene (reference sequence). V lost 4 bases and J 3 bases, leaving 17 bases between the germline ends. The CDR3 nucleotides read TGTGCCAGCAGCGGAGGAGTAGACAGCCCCAATCAGCCCCAGCATTTT. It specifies CASSGGVDSPNQPQHF.

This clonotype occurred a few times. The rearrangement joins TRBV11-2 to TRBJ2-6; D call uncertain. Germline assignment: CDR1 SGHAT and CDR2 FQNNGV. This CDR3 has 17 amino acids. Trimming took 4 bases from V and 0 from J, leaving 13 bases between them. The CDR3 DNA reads TGTGCCAGCAGCTCTTTGGGGATGAACTCTGGGGCCAACGTCCTGACTTTC. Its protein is CASSSLGMNSGANVLTF.

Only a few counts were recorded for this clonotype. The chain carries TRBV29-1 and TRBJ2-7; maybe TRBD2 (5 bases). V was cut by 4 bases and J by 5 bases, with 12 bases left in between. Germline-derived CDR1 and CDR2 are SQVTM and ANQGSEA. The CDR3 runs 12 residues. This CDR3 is CSVGGGPHEQYF. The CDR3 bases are TGCAGCGTTGGAGGAGGACCCCACGAGCAGTACTTC.

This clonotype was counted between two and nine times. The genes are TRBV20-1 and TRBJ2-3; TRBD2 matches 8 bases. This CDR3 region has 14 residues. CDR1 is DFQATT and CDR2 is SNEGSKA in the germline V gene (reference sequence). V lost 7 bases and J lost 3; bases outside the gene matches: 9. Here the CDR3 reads CSGVGGGFTDTQYF. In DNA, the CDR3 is TGCAGTGGGGTTGGCGGGGGGTTTACAGATACGCAGTATTTT.

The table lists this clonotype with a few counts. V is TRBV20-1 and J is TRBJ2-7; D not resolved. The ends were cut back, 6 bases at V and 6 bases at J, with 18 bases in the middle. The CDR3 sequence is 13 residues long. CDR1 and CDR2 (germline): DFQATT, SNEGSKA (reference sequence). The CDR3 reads CSAIPSGRGEQYF. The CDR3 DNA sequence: TGCAGTGCAATTCCTTCGGGTCGTGGCGAGCAGTACTTC.

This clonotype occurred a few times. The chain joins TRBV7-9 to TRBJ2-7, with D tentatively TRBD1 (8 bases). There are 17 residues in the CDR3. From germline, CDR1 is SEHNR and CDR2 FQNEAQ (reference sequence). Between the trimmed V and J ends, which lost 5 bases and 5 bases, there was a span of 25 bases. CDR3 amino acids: CASSPLRTGTIANEQYF. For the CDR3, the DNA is TGTGCCAGCAGCCCGCTCCGGACAGGGACTATAGCGAACGAGCAGTACTTC.